This TCR beta chain was retrieved from a study of OX40 agonist ivuxolimab in advanced cancers. Study-wide background: At roughly 83% male, the cohort had a mean age of about 60 years, ranging from about 20 to 79. Treatment received earlier with anti-PD-1, anti-PD-L1 or anti-CTLA-4 agents was allowed, and approximately 40% had some.

Assay: immunoSEQ multiplex PCR; the TCRdb copy retains only in-frame clones and omits some. The sample yields over 15,000 clones, around four fifths seen once. V trimming: 0 bases; J trimming: 2 bases; junction bases outside the gene matches: 4. The CDR3 totals 16 residues. CDR1 SGDLS and CDR2 YYNGEE come from the germline V gene. Blood specimens came from baseline, cycle 4 day 1, and cycle 7 day 1. The TCR sequence derives from an adult with an advanced solid tumor such as melanoma, head and neck, liver or kidney cancer. Sequencing used CD4+ or CD8+ T cells sorted from blood, obtained in a trial of the OX40 agonist ivuxolimab. The V call is TRBV9, the J call TRBJ2-3, with 9 bases that match TRBD2. CDR3 sequence reads: CASSVEGGGDTDTQYF. The CDR3 bases are TGTGCCAGCAGCGTAGAGGGCGGGGGGGACACAGATACGCAGTATTTT.